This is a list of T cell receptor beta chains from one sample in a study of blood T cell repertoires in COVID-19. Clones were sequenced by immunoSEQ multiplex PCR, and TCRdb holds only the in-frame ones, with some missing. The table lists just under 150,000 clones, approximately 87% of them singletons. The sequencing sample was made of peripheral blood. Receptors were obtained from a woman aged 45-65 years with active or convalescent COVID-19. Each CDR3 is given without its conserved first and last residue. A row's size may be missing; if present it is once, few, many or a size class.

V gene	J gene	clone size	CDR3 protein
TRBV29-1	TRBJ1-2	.	SVEFLGATANYGYT
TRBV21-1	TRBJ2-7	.	ASSLFEVAGGPSSYEQY
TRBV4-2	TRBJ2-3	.	ASSPLGGQGTDTQY
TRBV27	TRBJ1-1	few	ASSLSGQTYGYTEAF
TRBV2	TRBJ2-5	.	ASSEGDRGETQY
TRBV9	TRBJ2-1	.	ASSVGGLAGEEQF
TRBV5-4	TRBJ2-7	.	ASSLDSGVYEQY
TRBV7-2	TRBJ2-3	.	ASTASGGAADTQY
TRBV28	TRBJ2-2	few	ASSLGPGSSGELF
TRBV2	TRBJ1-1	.	ASTSSGGMPTEAF
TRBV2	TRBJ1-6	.	ASTGGLYNSPLH
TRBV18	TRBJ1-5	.	ASSPPGGSNQPQH
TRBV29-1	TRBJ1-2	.	SVDPGEGYT
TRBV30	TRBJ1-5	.	AWSAREGAPQH
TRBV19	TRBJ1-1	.	ASLNSGRLTNTEAF
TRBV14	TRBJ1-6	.	ASNRDRASPLH
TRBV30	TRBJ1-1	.	AWNLGLQATEAF
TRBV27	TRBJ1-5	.	ASSFKQNQPQH
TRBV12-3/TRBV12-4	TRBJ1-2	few	ASSWQGGYGYT
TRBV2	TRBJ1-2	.	TLWGVTTGYT
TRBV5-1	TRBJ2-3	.	ASSTGTSGGADTQY
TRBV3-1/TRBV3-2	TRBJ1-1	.	ASSQETRGRVEAF
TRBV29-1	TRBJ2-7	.	SVETSGVYEQY
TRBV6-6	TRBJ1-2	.	ASSRQGGHGYT
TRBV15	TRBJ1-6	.	ATNKGQGDSPLH
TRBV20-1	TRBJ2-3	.	SARAPDTQY